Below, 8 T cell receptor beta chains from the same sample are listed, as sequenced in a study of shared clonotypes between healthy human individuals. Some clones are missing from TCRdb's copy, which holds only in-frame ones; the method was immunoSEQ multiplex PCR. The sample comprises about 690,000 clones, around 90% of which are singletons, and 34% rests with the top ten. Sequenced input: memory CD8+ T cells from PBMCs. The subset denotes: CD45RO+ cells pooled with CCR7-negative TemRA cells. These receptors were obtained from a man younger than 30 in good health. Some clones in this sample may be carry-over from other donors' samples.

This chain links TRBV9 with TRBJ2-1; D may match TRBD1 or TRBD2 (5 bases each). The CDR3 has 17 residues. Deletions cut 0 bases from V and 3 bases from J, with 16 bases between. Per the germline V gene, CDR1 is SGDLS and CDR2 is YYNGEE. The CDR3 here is CASSVVGAEGDYNEQFF. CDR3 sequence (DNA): TGTGCCAGCAGCGTAGTGGGAGCGGAAGGGGACTACAATGAGCAGTTCTTC.

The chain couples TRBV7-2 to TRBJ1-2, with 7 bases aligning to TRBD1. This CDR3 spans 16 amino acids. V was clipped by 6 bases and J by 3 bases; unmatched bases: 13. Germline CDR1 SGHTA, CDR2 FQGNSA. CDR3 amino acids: CASRMRTGWGDYGYTF. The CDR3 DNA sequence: TGTGCCAGCAGGATGCGGACAGGCTGGGGGGACTATGGCTACACCTTC.

The DNA for the CDR3 is TGTGCCAGCACCGACGGCAGGGCCTACGAGCAGTACTTC. This translates into CASTDGRAYEQYF. The V gene is TRBV6-5, the J gene TRBJ2-7; TRBD1 is a possible D gene (5 bases). V lost 7 bases, J lost 2 bases, and 12 bases lay in between. CDR1 is MNHEY and CDR2 is SVGAGI in the germline V gene. There are 13 residues in the CDR3.

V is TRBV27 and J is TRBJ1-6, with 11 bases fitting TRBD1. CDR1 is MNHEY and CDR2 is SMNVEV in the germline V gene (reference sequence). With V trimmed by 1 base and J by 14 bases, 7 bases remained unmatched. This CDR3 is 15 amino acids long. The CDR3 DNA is TGTGCCAGCAGTTTATGGGGGGACAGGGGGGACACCCTCCACTTT. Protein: CASSLWGDRGDTLHF.

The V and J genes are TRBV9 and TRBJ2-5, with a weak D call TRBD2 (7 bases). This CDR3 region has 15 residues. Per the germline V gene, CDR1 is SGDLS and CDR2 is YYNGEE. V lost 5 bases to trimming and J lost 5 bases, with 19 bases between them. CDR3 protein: CASSEGGSGLETQYF. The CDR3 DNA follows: TGTGCCAGCAGTGAGGGGGGGAGCGGCCTGGAGACCCAGTACTTC.

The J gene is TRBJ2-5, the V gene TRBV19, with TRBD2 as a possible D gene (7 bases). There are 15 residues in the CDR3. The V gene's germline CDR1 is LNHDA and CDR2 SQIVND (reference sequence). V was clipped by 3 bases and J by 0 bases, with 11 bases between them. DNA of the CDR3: TGTGCCAGTAGTATTCGGGGGGCCTACCAAGAGACCCAGTACTTC. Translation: CASSIRGAYQETQYF.

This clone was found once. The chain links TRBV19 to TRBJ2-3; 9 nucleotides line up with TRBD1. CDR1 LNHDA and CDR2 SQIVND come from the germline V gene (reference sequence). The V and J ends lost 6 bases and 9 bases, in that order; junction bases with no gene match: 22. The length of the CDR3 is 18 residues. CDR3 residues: CASRLGGQGFGTGETQYF. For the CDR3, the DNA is TGTGCCAGTAGGTTAGGGGGACAGGGTTTTGGAACTGGTGAGACGCAGTATTTT.

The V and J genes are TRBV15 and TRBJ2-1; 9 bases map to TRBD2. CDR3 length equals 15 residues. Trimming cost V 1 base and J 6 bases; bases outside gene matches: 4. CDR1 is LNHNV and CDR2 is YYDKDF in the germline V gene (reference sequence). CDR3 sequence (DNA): TGTGCCACCAGCAGAGGGCGGGAGGGGGCCAATGAGCAGTTCTTC. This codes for CATSRGREGANEQFF.